The clone carrying this TCR beta chain was observed a handful of times. The antigen is undetermined. After removal of 2 bases from V and 6 bases from J, the junction contained 13 bases not matched to a gene. This CDR3 is built from 16 residues. Germline values: CDR1 SGHVS, CDR2 FQNEAQ. This specimen belongs to a study of blood T cells in healthy people across ages. Looking at the study overall: Per two T cells, template switching captured roughly one barcoded beta molecule. General study findings and limits: Diversity figures derived from one million T cells were judged to underestimate the true value.

Primers used in a second PCR of about 7 to 12 cycles were a sample-barcoded 5' primer and a J-beta primer mix. One entry per CDR3 protein results from TCRdb running MiXCR on the 5' RACE reads. The table records more than 1 million distinct CDR3 sequences, under 55% of them present only once. This receptor was taken from a woman in her sixties or seventies in good health. Sequenced sample: blood. The rearrangement links TRBV7-8 to TRBJ2-7, with 7 nucleotides matching TRBD1. The CDR3 bases are TGTGCCAGCAGCTTACGCCGGACAGGACCCCTCCTCGAGCAGTACTTC. Residues: CASSLRRTGPLLEQYF.